The 24 T cell receptor beta chains below come from one sample, sequenced in a study of T cells after yellow fever vaccination. One entry per CDR3 protein results from TCRdb running MiXCR on the 5' RACE reads. The sample comprises approximately 170,000 distinct CDR3 sequences, roughly 11% of which are singletons, and 30% to 45% rests with the top ten. The sequencing here drew on CD8+ T cells sorted from PBMCs, taken 15 days after the yellow fever booster vaccination. All receptors come from a young man who received the YFV17D yellow fever vaccine.

This chain's CDR3 is CASKSPRLVVGDTQYF. The CDR3 DNA reads as TGTGCCAGCAAGTCGCCCCGGCTAGTTGTAGGAGATACGCAGTATTTT. The chain recombines TRBV27 with TRBJ2-3, with D hard to call. This CDR3 is built from 16 residues. CDR1 is MNHEY and CDR2 is SMNVEV in the germline V gene (reference sequence). Between the trimmed V and J ends, which lost 7 bases and 5 bases, there was a span of 22 bases.

This clonotype showed up just a few times. J is TRBJ1-2 and V is TRBV12-3 or TRBV12-4; TRBD1 matches 9 bases. The CDR3 has 14 residues. J gave up 6 bases and V 5 bases, and 7 bases lay outside the gene matches. In DNA form, the CDR3 reads TGTGCCAGCAGTCCCCCGGGACAGGGTCATGGCTACACCTTC. It yields the protein CASSPPGQGHGYTF.

This clonotype was observed a handful of times. The chain links TRBV11-3 to TRBJ2-2; weak D call: TRBD2 (7 bases). Germline values: CDR1 SGHNT, CDR2 YENEEA. The CDR3 covers 15 residues. V dropped 4 bases and J dropped 3 bases, with 12 bases sitting between them. This CDR3 is CASSSRGGDTGELFF. CDR3 nucleotides: TGTGCCAGCAGCTCAAGGGGGGGAGACACCGGGGAGCTGTTTTTT.

The sample holds a few counts of this clonotype. The chain has TRBV6-5 and TRBJ2-2; a weak D match, TRBD2 (5 bases). The germline CDR1 and CDR2 sequences are MNHEY and SVGAGI. Trimming removed 0 bases from V and 2 bases from J, with 13 bases in between. The CDR3 has 17 amino acids. The CDR3 nucleotides read TGTGCCAGCAGTTACTCACGGCTAGCCCCAAACACCGGGGAGCTGTTTTTT. This codes for CASSYSRLAPNTGELFF.

This clonotype has ten or more counts. V and J are TRBV2 and TRBJ1-5; a weak D match, TRBD1 (6 bases). Germline values: CDR1 SNHLY, CDR2 FYNNEI. V was trimmed by 3 bases and J by 0 bases, leaving 12 bases between them. This CDR3 has 16 residues. CDR3 coding DNA: TGTGCCAGCAGTGAGTGGGGGCCGTATAGCAATCAGCCCCAGCATTTT. It is translated as CASSEWGPYSNQPQHF.

This clonotype was detected only a few times. The rearrangement uses TRBV29-1 and TRBJ1-5; unclear D gene. The CDR3 loop spans 11 amino acids. Germline V lookup: CDR1 SQVTM, CDR2 ANQGSEA. The germline V and J ends were trimmed by 4 bases and 5 bases, with 6 bases remaining between them. DNA for the CDR3: TGCAGCGTTGGTCTTGATCAGCCCCAGCATTTT. Protein: CSVGLDQPQHF. The variable domain in full, with the rest retrieved from reference TRBV29-1 and TRBJ1-5, is SAVISQKPSRDICQRGTSLTIQCQVDSQVTMMFWYRQQPGQSLTLIATANQGSEATYESGFVIDKFPISRPNLTFSTLTVSNMSPEDSSIYLCSVGLDQPQHFGDGTRLSIL.

This chain connects TRBV5-4 to TRBJ1-1; D is undetermined. The V end was cut by 4 bases, the J end by 4 bases, with 11 bases between. CDR3 length equals 13 residues. The germline CDR1 and CDR2 sequences are SGHNT and YYREEE (reference sequence). The CDR3 sequence is CASSGVFGTEAFF. The CDR3 DNA sequence: TGTGCCAGCAGCGGCGTTTTTGGCACTGAAGCTTTCTTT.

This clonotype was picked up a small number of times. The V and J genes are TRBV4-3 and TRBJ1-1, with D unclear. Germline V gene sequence: CDR1 LGHNA, CDR2 YSLEER. Trimming removed 0 bases at V and 1 base at J, with 9 bases between. The CDR3 spans 15 residues. The CDR3 DNA reads as TGCGCCAGCAGCCAAGATCGCCGGGGGAACACTGAAGCTTTCTTT. Translated, it gives CASSQDRRGNTEAFF.

V gene TRBV4-2 combines with J gene TRBJ2-7; D not resolved. Germline V CDR1 and CDR2: LGHNA, YNFKEQ. The V end was cut by 3 bases, the J end by 3 bases, with 18 bases between. The CDR3 runs 16 residues. CDR3 nucleotide sequence: TGTGCCAGCAGCCAGCTCGATCAAGGACCTCACTACGAGCAGTACTTC. Amino acid sequence: CASSQLDQGPHYEQYF.

The V and J genes are TRBV11-3 and TRBJ2-2, with 9 bases fitting TRBD2. With V trimmed by 5 bases and J by 2 bases, 12 bases remained unmatched. Per germline, CDR1 SGHNT and CDR2 YENEEA. The CDR3 length is 18 residues. The CDR3 reads CASSQKERTSENTGELFF. CDR3 DNA: TGTGCCAGCAGCCAGAAAGAACGGACTAGCGAAAACACCGGGGAGCTGTTTTTT.

There are many counts of this clonotype. The J gene is TRBJ2-1, the V gene TRBV5-1; D unclear. The V end was cut by 2 bases, the J end by 0 bases, with 9 bases between. CDR3 length: 15 residues. CDR1 is SGHRS and CDR2 is YFSETQ in the germline V gene. The CDR3 DNA reads TGCGCCAGCAGCTTCGGGTTAAGCTCCTACAATGAGCAGTTCTTC. Amino acids: CASSFGLSSYNEQFF. The variable domain in full, with the rest retrieved from reference TRBV5-1 and TRBJ2-1, is KAGVTQTPRYLIKTRGQQVTLSCSPISGHRSVSWYQQTPGQGLQFLFEYFSETQRNKGNFPGRFSGRQFSNSRSEMNVSTLELGDSALYLCASSFGLSSYNEQFFGPGTRLTVL.

This chain connects TRBV3-1 to TRBJ1-1; D is ambiguous. The ends were cut back, 4 bases at V and 4 bases at J, with 10 bases in the middle. In germline, CDR1 is LGHDT, CDR2 YNNKEL (reference sequence). The length of the CDR3 is 13 residues. The chain's CDR3 is CASSPSKATEAFF. DNA of the CDR3: TGTGCCAGCAGCCCCTCCAAGGCCACTGAAGCTTTCTTT.

Concerning this clonotype: Relative to the germline gene, one junction end is altered; a read error may explain this. J is TRBJ2-7 and V is TRBV9; D not certain. Germline CDR1 is SGDLS and CDR2 is YYNGEE. The CDR3 has 14 residues. CDR3 loop: CASSVAGNAYELYF. DNA for the CDR3: TGTGCCAGCAGCGTAGCTGGCAACGCCTACGAGCTGTACTTC. The entire variable domain, with the rest obtained from reference TRBV9 and TRBJ2-7, is as follows: DSGVTQTPKHLITATGQRVTLRCSPRSGDLSVYWYQQSLDQGLQFLIQYYNGEERAKGNILERFSAQQFPDLHSELNLSSLELGDSALYFCASSVAGNAYELYFGPGTRLTVT.

This clonotype occurred many times. This chain uses TRBV5-1 with TRBJ1-1; D remains unclear. The CDR3 runs 13 residues. V was shortened by 0 bases and J by 3 bases, with 6 bases between the two germline ends. Looked up from germline, CDR1 is SGHRS and CDR2 is YFSETQ. The CDR3: CASSLAVDTEAFF. In nucleotides, the CDR3 is TGCGCCAGCAGCTTGGCAGTAGACACTGAAGCTTTCTTT.

This clonotype has only a few counts. The rearrangement links TRBV5-5 to TRBJ1-5; D remains unclear. The CDR3 totals 14 residues. Germline CDR1 and CDR2: SGHKS and YYEKEE (reference sequence). Trimming shortened V by 3 bases and J by 3 bases, and 10 bases separated the two germline ends. DNA for the CDR3: TGTGCCAGCAGCTGGGAAGCGGCCAATCAGCCCCAGCATTTT. This codes for CASSWEAANQPQHF.

This clonotype was counted between two and nine times. V gene TRBV5-4 combines with J gene TRBJ1-1, with D unclear. The ends were cut back, 4 bases at V and 5 bases at J, with 12 bases in the middle. The germline CDR1 and CDR2 sequences are SGHNT and YYREEE (reference sequence). The CDR3 spans 13 residues. The CDR3 DNA follows: TGTGCCAGCAGCGCGTCTGGGCGTACTGAAGCTTTCTTT. Its translation: CASSASGRTEAFF.

This chain connects TRBV19 to TRBJ1-6, with 11 nucleotides matching TRBD1. Germline V CDR1 and CDR2: LNHDA, SQIVND (reference sequence). This CDR3 spans 14 amino acids. Trimming removed 5 bases from V and 13 bases from J; junction bases left unmatched: 7. CDR3 loop: CASSFGTGGRPLHF. CDR3 DNA: TGTGCCAGTAGTTTCGGGACAGGGGGACGTCCCCTCCACTTT.

The sample holds many counts of this clonotype. One end of the junction does not line up with germline, which may come from a read error. The V call is TRBV7-9, the J call TRBJ2-1, with TRBD1 matching over 7 bases. Germline V gene data show CDR1 as SEHNR and CDR2 as FQNEAQ (reference sequence). CDR3 length: 11 residues. CDR3 DNA: TGTGCCAGCAGCTTAGGGACAGGCCCCATCTTC. Its protein product is CASSLGTGPIF.

The V gene is TRBV7-9, the J gene TRBJ2-1; no firm D call. The CDR3 runs to 15 residues. CDR1 is SEHNR and CDR2 is FQNEAQ in the germline V gene (reference sequence). The germline V and J ends were trimmed by 5 bases and 4 bases, with 15 bases remaining between them. The CDR3 DNA is TGTGCCAGCAGCCCTGCCCAGTATGGTTACAATGAGCAGTTCTTC. Translation gives CASSPAQYGYNEQFF.

This sequence joins TRBV27 and TRBJ1-1; D is perhaps TRBD1 (5 bases). Trimming pared 7 bases from V and 2 bases from J, leaving 20 bases between. This CDR3 spans 16 amino acids. CDR1 MNHEY and CDR2 SMNVEV come from the germline V gene (reference sequence). The CDR3 region is CASTPKGVWGNTEAFF. CDR3 nucleotide sequence: TGTGCCAGCACCCCAAAAGGGGTGTGGGGAAACACTGAAGCTTTCTTT.

The sample holds a few counts of this clonotype. The chain uses TRBV4-1 and TRBJ2-5; 8 bases align to TRBD1. The V segment lost 4 bases and the J segment 1 base; nucleotides outside the gene matches: 5. Germline values: CDR1 MGHRA, CDR2 YSYEKL. This CDR3 has 15 amino acids. The CDR3 DNA follows: TGCGCCAGCAGCCCCCTGGGGACAGGCCAAGAGACCCAGTACTTC. This gives the protein CASSPLGTGQETQYF.

This clonotype was observed a few times. The genes are TRBV20-1 and TRBJ2-1; 8 nucleotides match TRBD2. V was clipped by 6 bases and J by 5 bases; unmatched bases: 9. Germline loops: CDR1 DFQATT, CDR2 SNEGSKA (reference sequence). The CDR3 is 14 amino acids. In nucleotides, the CDR3 is TGCAGTGCGAGACCAGCAGCGGGGGACAATGAGCAGTTCTTC. Translating it yields CSARPAAGDNEQFF.

DNA for the CDR3: TGCAGTGCTAGAGAATTGACAGGGCGGGAGACCCAGTACTTC. Amino acids: CSARELTGRETQYF. The J gene is TRBJ2-5, the V gene TRBV20-1, with 7 nucleotides matching TRBD1. Germline lookup yields CDR1 DFQATT and CDR2 SNEGSKA (reference sequence). The CDR3 has 14 residues. V lost 0 bases, J lost 5 bases, and 6 bases stayed unmatched.

This rearrangement joins TRBV7-9 to TRBJ2-6; D not certain. The CDR3 is 14 residues long. Trimming pared 5 bases from V and 2 bases from J, leaving 7 bases between. In germline, CDR1 is SEHNR, CDR2 FQNEAQ (reference sequence). The CDR3 coding sequence is TGTGCCAGCAGCGAGGTAACTGGGGCCAACGTCCTGACTTTC. This gives the protein CASSEVTGANVLTF.